The T cell receptor (beta chain) under discussion was sequenced for a study of response to subunit inactivated influenza vaccine. This clonotype was detected a few times. The antigen is not known. TCRdb used MiXCR to reprocess the RT-PCR reads, holding one entry per CDR3 protein. The data show 450,000 to 500,000 distinct CDR3 sequences, 11% seen once. Study observations and caveats: It was the authors' suggestion that each seasonal influenza vaccination recruits few new T cells.

The length of the CDR3 is 13 residues. Germline-derived CDR1 and CDR2 are DFQATT and SNEGSKA (reference sequence). V was shortened by 0 bases and J by 7 bases, with 9 bases between the two germline ends. The sequence was collected from a middle-aged man who received an inactivated influenza vaccine. The sequencing used PBMCs from blood, collected more than 35 days after vaccination. The chain joins TRBV20-1 to TRBJ2-2; no reliable D call. The CDR3 here is CSARDLYIGELFF. CDR3 DNA sequence: TGCAGTGCTAGAGACCTATATATCGGGGAGCTGTTTTTT.